The 2 T cell receptor beta chains below come from one sample, sequenced in a study of OX40 agonist ivuxolimab in advanced cancers. The protocol was immunoSEQ multiplex PCR, while the TCRdb copy is restricted to in-frame clones and leaves out a portion. The sample yields about 77,000 clones, approximately 85% seen once. Sequenced here: CD4+ or CD8+ T cells sorted from blood, sampled in a trial of the OX40 agonist ivuxolimab. The receptors originated from an adult with an advanced solid tumor such as melanoma, head and neck, liver or kidney cancer.

The V call is TRBV9, the J call TRBJ2-2, with D unresolved. The CDR3 totals 14 residues. From germline, CDR1 is SGDLS and CDR2 YYNGEE. V lost 2 bases, J lost 0 bases, and 5 bases lay in between. CDR3 DNA sequence: TGTGCCAGCAGCGTCCCGACGAACACCGGGGAGCTGTTTTTT. Protein sequence: CASSVPTNTGELFF. The full variable domain, in which reference TRBV9 and TRBJ2-2 provide the parts outside the CDR3, is DSGVTQTPKHLITATGQRVTLRCSPRSGDLSVYWYQQSLDQGLQFLIQYYNGEERAKGNILERFSAQQFPDLHSELNLSSLELGDSALYFCASSVPTNTGELFFGEGSRLTVL.

The chain couples TRBV14 to TRBJ1-1; D remains unclear. The CDR3 is 14 amino acids. CDR1 and CDR2 from the germline V gene are SGHDN and FVKESK. Trimming pared 4 bases from V and 4 bases from J, leaving 13 bases between. The CDR3 DNA follows: TGTGCCAGCAGCCGAGAGCTGGGAGGCACTGAAGCTTTCTTT. It codes for CASSRELGGTEAFF.